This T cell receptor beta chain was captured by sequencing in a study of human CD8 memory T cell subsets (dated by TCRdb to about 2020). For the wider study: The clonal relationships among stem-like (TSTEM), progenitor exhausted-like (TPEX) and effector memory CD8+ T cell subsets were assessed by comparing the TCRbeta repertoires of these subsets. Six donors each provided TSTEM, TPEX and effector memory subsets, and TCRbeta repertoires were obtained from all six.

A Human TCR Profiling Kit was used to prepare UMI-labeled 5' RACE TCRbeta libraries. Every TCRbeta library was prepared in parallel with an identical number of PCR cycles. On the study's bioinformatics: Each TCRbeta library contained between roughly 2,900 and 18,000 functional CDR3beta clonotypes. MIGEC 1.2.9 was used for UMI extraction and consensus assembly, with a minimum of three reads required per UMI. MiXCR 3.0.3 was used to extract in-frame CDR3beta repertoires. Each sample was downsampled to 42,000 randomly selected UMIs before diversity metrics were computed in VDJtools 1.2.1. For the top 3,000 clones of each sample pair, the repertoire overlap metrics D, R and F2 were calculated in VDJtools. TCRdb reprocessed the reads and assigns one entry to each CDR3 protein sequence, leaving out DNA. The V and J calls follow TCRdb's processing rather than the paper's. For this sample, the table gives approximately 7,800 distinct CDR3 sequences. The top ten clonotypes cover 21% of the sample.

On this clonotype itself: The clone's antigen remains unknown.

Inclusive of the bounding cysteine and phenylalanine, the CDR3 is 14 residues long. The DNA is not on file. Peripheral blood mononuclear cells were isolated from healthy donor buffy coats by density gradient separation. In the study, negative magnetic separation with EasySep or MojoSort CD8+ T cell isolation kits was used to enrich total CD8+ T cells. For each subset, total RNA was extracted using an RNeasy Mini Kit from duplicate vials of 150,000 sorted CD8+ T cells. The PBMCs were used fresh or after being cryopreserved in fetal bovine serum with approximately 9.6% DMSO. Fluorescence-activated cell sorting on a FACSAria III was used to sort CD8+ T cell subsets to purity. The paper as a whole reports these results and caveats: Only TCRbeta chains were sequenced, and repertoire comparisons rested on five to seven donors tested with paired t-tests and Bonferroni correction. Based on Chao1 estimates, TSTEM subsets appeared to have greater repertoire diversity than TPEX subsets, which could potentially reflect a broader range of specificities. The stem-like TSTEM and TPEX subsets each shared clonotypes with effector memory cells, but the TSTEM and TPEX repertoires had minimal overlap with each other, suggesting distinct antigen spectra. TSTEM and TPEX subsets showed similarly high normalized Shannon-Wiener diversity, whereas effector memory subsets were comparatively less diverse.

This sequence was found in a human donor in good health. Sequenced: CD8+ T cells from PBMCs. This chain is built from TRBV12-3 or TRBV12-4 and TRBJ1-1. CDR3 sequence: CASSYPRGNTEAFF.